The 29 T cell receptor beta chains given below trace back to one sample, sequenced in a study of brain T cells in children with intractable seizures (dated by TCRdb to the early 2020s). Library prep was done by the immunoSEQ multiplex PCR assay. The clones in this table, taken by TCRdb from immuneACCESS, are in-frame only. Not every clone is retained; where verified, under half of the shortfall comes from an unresolved V gene, and the cause of the rest is unknown. Recorded for this sample are approximately 330,000 clones; 93% of them occurred a single time. Jointly, the top ten make up 4.5% to 7% of the sample. The sample's time point label, in plain terms: blood from clinic visit 5 months post-surgery; TSC patient then seizure free. This material consisted of peripheral blood, taken roughly 5 months after surgery. These receptors originate from a boy in the first two years of life with tuberous sclerosis and intractable seizures.

V gene TRBV30 combines with J gene TRBJ1-1; 7 bases are a match to TRBD1. The CDR3 sequence is 14 residues long. CDR1 and CDR2 from the germline V gene are GTSNPN and SVGIG (reference sequence). After removal of 3 bases from V and 3 bases from J, the junction contained 7 bases not matched to a gene. Here the CDR3 DNA reads TGTGCCTGGAGGAGGGGGCCGGGGCACACTGAAGCTTTCTTT. It encodes CAWRRGPGHTEAFF.

This chain connects TRBV7-9 to TRBJ1-3; TRBD1 might be the D (6 bases). Germline CDR1 reads SEHNR; CDR2 reads FQNEAQ (reference sequence). This CDR3 has 15 residues. V lost 8 bases and J 0 bases, leaving 14 bases between the germline ends. CDR3 sequence: CASEIGQTSGNTIYF. CDR3 bases: TGTGCCAGCGAGATAGGACAGACCTCTGGAAACACCATATATTTT.

The rearrangement joins TRBV28 to TRBJ2-5; D remains unclear. The CDR3 consists of 11 residues. V was cut by 4 bases and J by 9 bases, with 9 bases left in between. In germline, CDR1 is MDHEN, CDR2 SYDVKM. The CDR3 here is CASSSPSSQYF. In DNA, the CDR3 is TGTGCCAGCAGTTCCCCATCATCCCAGTACTTC.

The rearrangement uses TRBV19 and TRBJ2-7, with D perhaps TRBD2 (6 bases). Germline CDR1 LNHDA, CDR2 SQIVND (reference sequence). This CDR3 is built from 15 residues. Trimming removed 7 bases at V and 0 bases at J, with 16 bases between. CDR3 DNA sequence: TGTGCCAGTAAGCTCCGGGACTGGAGCTCCTACGAGCAGTACTTC. Translated: CASKLRDWSSYEQYF. The entire variable domain, with the rest obtained from reference TRBV19 and TRBJ2-7, is as follows: DGGITQSPKYLFRKEGQNVTLSCEQNLNHDAMYWYRQDPGQGLRLIYYSQIVNDFQKGDIAEGYSVSREKKESFPLTVTSAQKNPTAFYLCASKLRDWSSYEQYFGPGTRLTVT.

The CDR3 DNA is TGTGCCAGCTGGGGGGGGCTCGGCAATCAGCCCCAGCATTTT. It codes for CASWGGLGNQPQHF. The chain employs TRBV2 and TRBJ1-5; possibly TRBD1 for D (6 bases). The CDR3 loop spans 14 amino acids. Trimming removed 8 bases from V and 2 bases from J, with 13 bases in between. The germline gives CDR1 SNHLY, CDR2 FYNNEI.

The DNA of the CDR3 is TGTGCCAGCAGCCACGGACAGGCAGCTTTCTTT. This sequence encodes CASSHGQAAFF. The gene calls are TRBV6-5 and TRBJ1-1; 7 nucleotides align to TRBD1. CDR3 length: 11 residues. Germline CDR1 MNHEY, CDR2 SVGAGI. Trimming at V came to 6 bases and at J to 10 bases, leaving 5 bases not matched to a gene.

The V call is TRBV7-9, the J call TRBJ2-7; 7 nucleotides line up with TRBD1. V dropped 4 bases and J dropped 0; count of bases not matched to a gene: 6. The germline CDR1 and CDR2 sequences are SEHNR and FQNEAQ (reference sequence). The CDR3 runs to 15 residues. CDR3 region: CASSSDRAPSYEQYF. The CDR3 bases are TGTGCCAGCAGCTCCGACAGGGCACCCTCCTACGAGCAGTACTTC. Supplemented by reference TRBV7-9 and TRBJ2-7, the full variable domain reads DTGVSQNPRHKITKRGQNVTFRCDPISEHNRLYWYRQTLGQGPEFLTYFQNEAQLEKSRLLSDRFSAERPKGSFSTLEIQRTEQGDSAMYLCASSSDRAPSYEQYFGPGTRLTVT.

V is TRBV7-6 and J is TRBJ2-3; D unresolved. Germline CDR1 is SGHVS and CDR2 is FNYEAQ. The CDR3 extends over 15 amino acids. V was trimmed by 3 bases and J by 4 bases, leaving 14 bases between them. CDR3 residues: CASSFFEVSPDTQYF. The CDR3, as DNA: TGTGCCAGCAGCTTTTTTGAAGTTTCGCCAGATACGCAGTATTTT. Using reference TRBV7-6 and TRBJ2-3 for the parts outside the CDR3, the full variable domain is GAGVSQSPRYKVTKRGQDVALRCDPISGHVSLYWYRQALGQGPEFLTYFNYEAQQDKSGLPNDRFSAERPEGSISTLTIQRTEQRDSAMYRCASSFFEVSPDTQYFGPGTRLTVL.

The CDR3 sequence: CASSPSRDRFGSPLHF. In DNA, the CDR3 is TGTGCCAGCTCACCCTCCCGGGACAGGTTTGGTTCACCCCTCCACTTT. The chain recombines TRBV18 with TRBJ1-6; 8 bases line up with TRBD1. Germline trimming cut 3 bases from V and 9 bases from J; bases unmatched to any gene: 10. Germline CDR1 KGHSH, CDR2 LQKENI. The CDR3 has 16 residues.

The chain combines TRBV7-6 with TRBJ2-1; D tentatively fits TRBD1 or TRBD2 (5 bases each). In germline, CDR1 is SGHVS, CDR2 FNYEAQ. The CDR3 contains 15 residues. V dropped 5 bases and J dropped 0 bases, with 11 bases sitting between them. CDR3 DNA sequence: TGTGCCAGCAGCCGTTCAGGGAGCTCCTACAATGAGCAGTTCTTC. Amino acid sequence: CASSRSGSSYNEQFF.

The chain carries TRBV10-3 and TRBJ1-1; possible D gene TRBD1, 6 bases. The germline V gene has CDR1 ENHRY and CDR2 SYGVKD. The CDR3 spans 17 residues. V shed 2 bases and J shed 3 bases, with 19 bases lying between them. This chain's CDR3 is CAISEPPLQGQDTEAFF. The CDR3 nucleotides read TGTGCCATCAGTGAGCCCCCCTTACAGGGTCAGGACACTGAAGCTTTCTTT.

The rearrangement joins TRBV19 to TRBJ1-1; D is undetermined. Germline CDR1 reads LNHDA; CDR2 reads SQIVND (reference sequence). Trimming removed 4 bases from V and 7 bases from J, with 10 bases in between. The CDR3 contains 12 residues. As DNA, the CDR3 is TGTGCCAGTAGTACCCCCGGGTTTGAAGCTTTCTTT. Its translation is CASSTPGFEAFF.

The chain recombines TRBV7-2 with TRBJ2-7; weak D call: TRBD1 (5 bases). Per the germline V gene, CDR1 is SGHTA and CDR2 is FQGNSA. The CDR3 is made up of 14 amino acids. The ends were cut back, 3 bases at V and 5 bases at J, with 14 bases in the middle. The CDR3 DNA reads TGTGCCAGCAGCTTGGGCAGGGCCATCGACGAGCAGTACTTC. Amino acid sequence: CASSLGRAIDEQYF.

This chain links TRBV28 with TRBJ2-7; the D gene is possibly TRBD2 (5 bases). This CDR3 is 15 amino acids long. CDR1 MDHEN and CDR2 SYDVKM come from the germline V gene. V lost 2 bases to trimming and J lost 3 bases, with 14 bases between them. CDR3 bases: TGTGCCAGCAGTTTACCCCGGGGTTTGCGCTACGAGCAGTACTTC. Protein product: CASSLPRGLRYEQYF.

The chain couples TRBV20-1 to TRBJ1-5, with a weak D call TRBD1 (5 bases). V was trimmed by 7 bases and J by 7 bases, leaving 5 bases between them. The CDR3 runs to 9 residues. The germline V gene has CDR1 DFQATT and CDR2 SNEGSKA (reference sequence). This chain's CDR3 is CSGGQPQHF. The CDR3 bases are TGCAGTGGGGGGCAGCCCCAGCATTTT.

The chain couples TRBV12-5 to TRBJ2-5; D not certain. There are 12 residues in the CDR3. Trimming removed 1 base at V and 11 bases at J, with 11 bases between. Germline CDR1 LGHNT, CDR2 FRNRAP. CDR3 sequence (DNA): TGTGCTAGTGGTTTGGAACCCTTGAGACAGTACTTC. Translation gives CASGLEPLRQYF.

This chain joins TRBV5-1 and TRBJ2-2, with D unresolved. The CDR3 extends over 13 amino acids. Trimming removed 9 bases from V and 1 base from J, with 10 bases in between. CDR1 is SGHRS, CDR2 YFSETQ, per germline. Here the CDR3 DNA reads TGCGCCACCCGTGGGGAGAACACCGGGGAGCTGTTTTTT. Its translation is CATRGENTGELFF. The full variable domain, in which reference TRBV5-1 and TRBJ2-2 provide the parts outside the CDR3, is KAGVTQTPRYLIKTRGQQVTLSCSPISGHRSVSWYQQTPGQGLQFLFEYFSETQRNKGNFPGRFSGRQFSNSRSEMNVSTLELGDSALYLCATRGENTGELFFGEGSRLTVL.

The chain has TRBV18 and TRBJ2-1; D might be TRBD2 (7 bases). From germline, CDR1 is KGHSH and CDR2 LQKENI. Between the trimmed V and J ends, which lost 10 bases and 3 bases, there was a span of 16 bases. The CDR3 is made up of 14 amino acids. CDR3 amino acids: CATVRGGDYNEQFF. The CDR3 DNA sequence: TGTGCCACCGTAAGGGGGGGGGACTACAATGAGCAGTTCTTC.

The chain recombines TRBV19 with TRBJ2-1; 8 bases are shared with TRBD2. The CDR3 contains 15 residues. Trimming removed 9 bases from V and 6 bases from J; junction bases left unmatched: 13. Germline CDR1 LNHDA, CDR2 SQIVND (reference sequence). CDR3 loop: CASTYGRGRGNEQFF. The CDR3 DNA follows: TGTGCCAGCACCTACGGGAGGGGAAGGGGCAATGAGCAGTTCTTC.

The chain combines TRBV5-1 with TRBJ1-2; possibly TRBD1 for D (5 bases). Trimming stripped 4 bases from V and 6 bases from J, with 16 bases between. Germline-derived CDR1 and CDR2 are SGHRS and YFSETQ. The CDR3 is 14 residues long. CDR3 amino acids: CASSPVGGTDGYTF. The CDR3 nucleotides are TGCGCCAGCAGCCCGGTCGGGGGAACGGATGGCTACACCTTC.

The chain links TRBV5-1 to TRBJ2-5; 10 positions agree with TRBD2. CDR1 and CDR2 from the germline V gene are SGHRS and YFSETQ. The CDR3 extends over 16 amino acids. The junction had 11 bases not matched to a gene; V was cut back by 4 bases and J by 5 bases. The CDR3 is CASSIQREGRWETQYF. The CDR3 DNA sequence: TGCGCCAGCAGCATCCAGCGGGAGGGCCGGTGGGAGACCCAGTACTTC.

The CDR3 nucleotides read TGTGCCACCCAAACTAGGCTAGCGGGAGCAGATACGCAGTATTTT. It yields the protein CATQTRLAGADTQYF. The rearrangement uses TRBV7-8 and TRBJ2-3, with 10 bases matching TRBD2. From germline, CDR1 is SGHVS and CDR2 FQNEAQ. There are 15 residues in the CDR3. Trimming cost V 10 bases and J 4 bases; bases outside gene matches: 11.

This clone is classed as medium-sized. The V call is TRBV18, the J call TRBJ1-2, with TRBD1 identical over 7 bases. V gave up 3 bases and J gave up 4 bases; unmatched junction bases: 8. CDR3 length equals 15 residues. CDR1 is KGHSH and CDR2 is LQKENI in the germline V gene. The chain's CDR3 is CASSPRQGPPYGYTF. The CDR3 coding sequence is TGTGCCAGCTCACCCAGACAGGGACCCCCCTATGGCTACACCTTC.

The chain carries TRBV19 and TRBJ1-2; D unclear. V was shortened by 3 bases and J by 1 base, with 15 bases between the two germline ends. Germline-derived CDR1 and CDR2 are LNHDA and SQIVND (reference sequence). CDR3 length: 16 residues. CDR3 residues: CASSIGESTSNYGYTF. In DNA, the CDR3 is TGTGCCAGTAGTATCGGGGAATCGACAAGTAACTATGGCTACACCTTC.

This chain uses TRBV28 with TRBJ1-6; no clear D gene. In germline, CDR1 is MDHEN, CDR2 SYDVKM. The CDR3 is 14 residues long. The V end lost 2 bases, the J end lost 8 bases, and 10 bases lay between the germline ends. The chain's CDR3 is CASSLEQTDSPLHF. The CDR3, as DNA: TGTGCCAGCAGTTTAGAGCAGACTGATTCACCCCTCCACTTT. The complete variable domain, with remaining parts taken from reference TRBV28 and TRBJ1-6, reads DVKVTQSSRYLVKRTGEKVFLECVQDMDHENMFWYRQDPGLGLRLIYFSYDVKMKEKGDIPEGYSVSREKKERFSLILESASTNQTSMYLCASSLEQTDSPLHFGNGTRLTVT.

J is TRBJ2-7 and V is TRBV6-5, with D unclear. Germline V gives CDR1 MNHEY, CDR2 SVGAGI. CDR3 length: 12 residues. V lost 6 bases, J lost 3 bases, and 9 bases lay in between. The CDR3 here is CASSSPVYEQYF. DNA for the CDR3: TGTGCCAGCAGCTCTCCTGTCTACGAGCAGTACTTC.

This clone has only one observation. V gene TRBV28 combines with J gene TRBJ1-3; possible D gene TRBD1, 6 bases. Trimming shortened V by 6 bases and J by 4 bases, and 19 bases separated the two germline ends. From germline, CDR1 is MDHEN and CDR2 SYDVKM. The CDR3 has 16 amino acids. The CDR3 loop reads CASSSTDTGSGNTIYF. In nucleotides, the CDR3 is TGTGCCAGCAGCTCTACCGATACAGGGTCAGGAAACACCATATATTTT.

The chain uses TRBV30 and TRBJ2-7, with D possibly being TRBD1 (5 bases). The V gene's germline CDR1 is GTSNPN and CDR2 SVGIG (reference sequence). CDR3 length: 15 residues. Trimming left V 1 base short and J 0 bases short, with 13 bases between. CDR3 in DNA: TGTGCCTGGAGTGCAGGGTTTGCTTACTCCTACGAGCAGTACTTC. This codes for CAWSAGFAYSYEQYF.

The chain links TRBV28 to TRBJ1-2; D call uncertain. Trimming pared 6 bases from V and 1 base from J, leaving 3 bases between. The CDR3 is 11 amino acids. Per germline, CDR1 MDHEN and CDR2 SYDVKM. The CDR3 nucleotides read TGTGCCAGCAGCATTAACTATGGCTACACCTTC. It yields the protein CASSINYGYTF.